This T cell receptor beta chain was found in a study of CXCR3-negative and CXCR3-positive naive CD8 T cells. The germline gives CDR1 LGHNA, CDR2 YNFKEQ. This CDR3 is 16 amino acids long. The TRB cDNA libraries were prepared by 5' RACE with UMI labels. One entry per CDR3 protein, without DNA, is what TCRdb gives after re-calling the 5' RACE reads. The table gives around 50,000 distinct CDR3 sequences; the top ten clones make up around 20% of it. The chain joins TRBV4-2 to TRBJ2-3; TCRdb indicates TRBD1, and absent DNA this call remains unverified. Material: memory CD8+ T cells from blood. The sequence derives from a human donor in good health. Some clones in this sample may be carry-over from other donors' samples. CDR3 in amino acids: CASSQDRQGSTDTQYF.